The 30 T cell receptor beta chains below all came from one sample that was sequenced in a study of cytomegalovirus exposure and HLA in healthy donors. Both 60 Vbeta primers and 13 Jbeta primers went into the PCR. Data came from immunoSEQ multiplex PCR; TCRdb stores just in-frame clones and leaves some out. The repertoire includes 100,000 to 150,000 clones, 80% of them detected once, and 1% sits in the top ten. The specimen sequenced was PBMCs. These receptors were taken from a man between 35 and 55 years old in good health and CMV-seronegative.

The table lists this clone with a few counts. The chain has TRBV5-1 and TRBJ2-7; D possibly corresponds to TRBD2 (5 bases). From germline, CDR1 is SGHRS and CDR2 YFSETQ. The germline V and J ends were trimmed by 3 bases and 2 bases, with 15 bases remaining between them. CDR3 size: 15 residues. CDR3 protein: CASSSLAGPTYEQYF. DNA for the CDR3: TGCGCCAGCAGCTCTCTAGCCGGGCCCACCTACGAGCAGTACTTC.

This clone was seen only once. This chain uses TRBV4-2 with TRBJ1-6; a possible D gene is TRBD1 (6 bases). Germline CDR1 and CDR2: LGHNA and YNFKEQ. This CDR3 contains 16 residues. V was shortened by 1 base and J by 7 bases, with 14 bases between the two germline ends. CDR3 loop: CASSQVVRTENSPLHF. The CDR3 nucleotides read TGTGCCAGCAGCCAAGTTGTCCGGACAGAAAATTCACCCCTCCACTTT.

The chain combines TRBV6-1 with TRBJ1-1; no definite D call. In germline, CDR1 is MNHNS, CDR2 SASEGT. With 6 bases removed from V and 3 bases from J, the gap between germline ends came to 17 bases. This CDR3 comprises 15 residues. The CDR3 loop is CASSPRRRRDTEAFF. CDR3 nucleotides: TGTGCCAGCAGCCCGAGGAGACGGAGGGACACTGAAGCTTTCTTT.

The chain is built from TRBV6-5 and TRBJ2-3; tentative D call: TRBD1 (5 bases). V lost 2 bases, J lost 1 base, and 10 bases lay in between. Germline V gene data show CDR1 as MNHEY and CDR2 as SVGAGI. The CDR3 sequence is 15 residues long. DNA for the CDR3: TGTGCCAGCAGTTACGGAGTAGGGGGCACAGATACGCAGTATTTT. Residues: CASSYGVGGTDTQYF.

The table lists this clone with a few counts. The gene calls are TRBV15 and TRBJ2-7; perhaps TRBD1 as D (6 bases). This CDR3 has 15 residues. The germline V and J ends were trimmed by 3 bases and 5 bases, with 17 bases remaining between them. Germline CDR1 LNHNV, CDR2 YYDKDF (reference sequence). CDR3 in amino acids: CATSRENRVLNEQYF. The DNA for the CDR3 is TGTGCCACCAGCAGGGAAAACAGGGTATTGAACGAGCAGTACTTC.

The chain employs TRBV5-6 and TRBJ2-2, with a possible D match to TRBD1 (6 bases). The CDR3 consists of 14 residues. Germline CDR1 is SGHDT and CDR2 is YYEEEE. V shed 4 bases and J shed 1 base, with 8 bases lying between them. CDR3 residues: CASSLRGNTGELFF. In DNA, the CDR3 is TGTGCCAGCAGCCTCAGGGGGAACACCGGGGAGCTGTTTTTT.

This chain joins TRBV12-5 and TRBJ2-2; maybe TRBD2 (7 bases). V was clipped by 0 bases and J by 7 bases, with 21 bases between them. CDR3 length: 18 amino acids. In germline, CDR1 is LGHNT, CDR2 FRNRAP. CDR3 in DNA: TGTGCTAGTGGTTTGGTAATCTGGCATGGGGGGGCGAGCGGGGAGCTGTTTTTT. Amino acids: CASGLVIWHGGASGELFF.

In this sample, this clone turned up once. The chain is built from TRBV6-5 and TRBJ1-1; weak D call: TRBD1 (5 bases). CDR3 length equals 13 residues. V was shortened by 7 bases and J by 3 bases, with 12 bases between the two germline ends. Germline CDR1 is MNHEY and CDR2 is SVGAGI. The CDR3 loop reads CASKGPQDTEAFF. The CDR3 bases are TGTGCCAGCAAGGGGCCCCAGGACACTGAAGCTTTCTTT.

The CDR3: CASSRQGGTEAFF. In nucleotides, the CDR3 is TGCGCCAGCAGCCGACAGGGAGGCACTGAAGCTTTCTTT. The chain links TRBV5-1 to TRBJ1-1; 7 nucleotides line up with TRBD1. The CDR3 sequence is 13 residues long. The germline V gene has CDR1 SGHRS and CDR2 YFSETQ. V lost 4 bases to trimming and J lost 4 bases; unmatched junction nucleotides: 4.

This clone was seen more than once but under ten times. The gene calls are TRBV5-4 and TRBJ2-7; D is perhaps TRBD2 (6 bases). This CDR3 is built from 11 residues. Germline V gene data show CDR1 as SGHNT and CDR2 as YYREEE (reference sequence). Trimming removed 2 bases from V and 7 bases from J, with 7 bases in between. CDR3 coding DNA: TGTGCCAGCAGCTTCCGGGGGGAGCAGTACTTC. It encodes CASSFRGEQYF.

V and J are TRBV19 and TRBJ1-4; 7 bases are a match to TRBD1. The V segment lost 7 bases and the J segment 2 bases; nucleotides outside the gene matches: 7. The CDR3 extends over 15 amino acids. Looked up from germline, CDR1 is LNHDA and CDR2 is SQIVND (reference sequence). CDR3 nucleotide sequence: TGTGCCAGTATCCCTACAGGGGCGACTAATGAAAAACTGTTTTTT. Translated, it gives CASIPTGATNEKLFF. Full variable domain (missing parts from reference TRBV19 and TRBJ1-4): DGGITQSPKYLFRKEGQNVTLSCEQNLNHDAMYWYRQDPGQGLRLIYYSQIVNDFQKGDIAEGYSVSREKKESFPLTVTSAQKNPTAFYLCASIPTGATNEKLFFGSGTQLSVL.

As for this clone: At one end, the junction sequence differs from germline, possibly due to a read error. The same CDR3 is also encoded by other DNA sequences in this sample. The chain couples TRBV5-4 to TRBJ1-4; 9 positions agree with TRBD1. CDR1 and CDR2 (germline): SGHNT, YYREEE (reference sequence). The CDR3 has 16 residues. The CDR3 bases are TGTGCCAGCAGCTCAAAGCCGGGACAGGGAGGCGAAAAACTGTTTTTC. Protein: CASSSKPGQGGEKLFF.

The chain is built from TRBV18 and TRBJ1-1; D may be TRBD1 (5 bases). The CDR3 spans 13 residues. V lost 5 bases and J lost 1, with 8 bases in between. The V gene's germline CDR1 is KGHSH and CDR2 LQKENI. For the CDR3, the DNA is TGTGCCAGCTCAACCGACAGGAACACTGAAGCTTTCTTT. As protein: CASSTDRNTEAFF.

Concerning this clone itself: This is likely a read error, given that the CDR3 carries no conserved phenylalanine or tryptophan at its end. V usage is TRBV7-6 and J usage is TRBJ1-1; TRBD1 is a possible D gene (5 bases). This CDR3 has 13 amino acids. Germline V gives CDR1 SGHVS, CDR2 FNYEAQ. V lost 6 bases, J lost 0 bases, and 8 bases lay in between. The CDR3 region is CASSSRVNTEAFV. The CDR3 coding sequence is TGTGCCAGCAGTTCCAGGGTGAACACTGAAGCTTTCGTT.

The V and J genes are TRBV10-3 and TRBJ2-2; TRBD2 aligns across 12 bases. CDR1 and CDR2 (germline): ENHRY, SYGVKD. Losses at the gene ends were 4 bases for V and 9 bases for J; bases not matched to a gene: 3. The CDR3 sequence is 14 residues long. The CDR3 loop is CAISGTSGARELFF. Here the CDR3 DNA reads TGTGCCATCAGTGGGACTAGCGGGGCCCGGGAGCTGTTTTTT.

The J gene is TRBJ1-5, the V gene TRBV5-1; the match to TRBD1 covers 7 bases. V trimming: 0 bases; J trimming: 9 bases; junction bases outside the gene matches: 6. In germline, CDR1 is SGHRS, CDR2 YFSETQ. The CDR3 loop spans 14 amino acids. The CDR3 sequence: CASSLDSGGRPQHF. CDR3 DNA: TGCGCCAGCAGCTTGGATTCAGGGGGGAGGCCCCAGCATTTT.

This chain joins TRBV5-1 and TRBJ1-3; tentatively, D is TRBD1 (5 bases). V lost 4 bases, J lost 0 bases, and 14 bases lay in between. Germline V lookup: CDR1 SGHRS, CDR2 YFSETQ. The CDR3 covers 16 residues. CDR3 sequence: CASSLPDSASGNTIYF. CDR3 sequence (DNA): TGCGCCAGCAGCCTCCCTGACAGTGCCTCTGGAAACACCATATATTTT.

The rearrangement uses TRBV30 and TRBJ2-2; 8 nucleotides agree with TRBD1. CDR1 and CDR2 from the germline V gene are GTSNPN and SVGIG (reference sequence). The CDR3 contains 14 residues. Losses at the gene ends were 3 bases for V and 0 bases for J; bases not matched to a gene: 0. In nucleotides, the CDR3 is TGTGCCTGGAGGACAGGGGCGAACACCGGGGAGCTGTTTTTT. It translates to CAWRTGANTGELFF.

The table lists this clone with a few counts. A junction boundary mismatches the germline segment, possibly from a read error. This chain links TRBV7-3 with TRBJ2-3; 13 bases map to TRBD2. CDR1 SGHTA and CDR2 FQGTGA come from the germline V gene. The CDR3 sequence is 15 residues long. CDR3 region: CTSSTGLAGADTQYF. CDR3 bases: TGTACCAGCAGCACAGGACTAGCGGGAGCGGATACGCAGTATTTT.

The chain is built from TRBV10-1 and TRBJ2-7, with D possibly being TRBD2 (5 bases). Trimming took 2 bases from V and 3 from J, leaving 11 bases between them. Germline V gene data show CDR1 as WNHNN and CDR2 as SYGVQD (reference sequence). The CDR3 has 14 amino acids. The chain's CDR3 is CASSEALTSYEQYF. CDR3 in DNA: TGCGCCAGCAGTGAGGCCCTCACTAGCTACGAGCAGTACTTC.

The chain has TRBV25-1 and TRBJ2-7; D not certain. With 0 bases removed from V and 6 bases from J, the gap between germline ends came to 12 bases. The germline V gene has CDR1 MGHDK and CDR2 SYGVNS. The CDR3 has 14 amino acids. CDR3 bases: TGTGCCAGCAGTGAATACCAACTGTCTGGCGAGCAGTACTTC. Its protein product is CASSEYQLSGEQYF.

This chain joins TRBV19 and TRBJ2-1; TRBD1 might be the D (5 bases). Germline CDR1 reads LNHDA; CDR2 reads SQIVND (reference sequence). This CDR3 comprises 15 residues. V lost 5 bases and J 0 bases, leaving 11 bases between the germline ends. This CDR3 reads CASSEQVSSYNEQFF. CDR3 DNA: TGTGCCAGTAGTGAACAGGTGAGCTCCTACAATGAGCAGTTCTTC.

The J gene is TRBJ2-5, the V gene TRBV2; possible D gene TRBD2, 5 bases. The CDR3 is 13 amino acids. With 4 bases removed from V and 4 bases from J, the gap between germline ends came to 10 bases. Germline CDR1 is SNHLY and CDR2 is FYNNEI. The CDR3 DNA follows: TGTGCCAGCAGTGCACTAGAAGGAGAGACCCAGTACTTC. Its translation is CASSALEGETQYF.

The rearrangement uses TRBV28 and TRBJ1-1; D unclear. V shed 5 bases and J shed 5 bases, with 9 bases lying between them. Per the germline V gene, CDR1 is MDHEN and CDR2 is SYDVKM. CDR3 length: 12 amino acids. In DNA form, the CDR3 reads TGTGCCAGCAGTCCCCCGGGGACTGAAGCTTTCTTT. As protein: CASSPPGTEAFF.

The V gene is TRBV5-4, the J gene TRBJ2-5; tentatively, D is TRBD2 (5 bases). Germline V lookup: CDR1 SGHNT, CDR2 YYREEE (reference sequence). The CDR3 spans 14 residues. Trimming took off 4 bases at V and 2 bases at J, with 12 bases between the two ends. The CDR3 DNA is TGTGCCAGCAGCGCCACAGCGGTACAAGAGACCCAGTACTTC. Amino acids: CASSATAVQETQYF.

This clone came up once. This chain joins TRBV19 and TRBJ1-5; no definite D call. Trimming took off 3 bases at V and 0 bases at J, with 15 bases between the two ends. The CDR3 has 17 amino acids. Germline values: CDR1 LNHDA, CDR2 SQIVND (reference sequence). This chain's CDR3 is CASSIATRGGSNQPQHF. The CDR3 coding sequence is TGTGCCAGTAGTATTGCGACTCGCGGAGGTAGCAATCAGCCCCAGCATTTT.

The chain employs TRBV7-9 and TRBJ2-1; perhaps TRBD2 as D (6 bases). Trimming shortened V by 1 base and J by 4 bases, and 8 bases separated the two germline ends. CDR1 and CDR2 from the germline V gene are SEHNR and FQNEAQ (reference sequence). The CDR3 runs to 14 residues. CDR3 bases: TGTGCCAGCAGCTTAGTCGGGGGTTACAATGAGCAGTTCTTC. It encodes CASSLVGGYNEQFF.

This sequence joins TRBV6-1 and TRBJ1-2; 11 nucleotides match TRBD1. J was trimmed by 4 bases and V by 3 bases; bases with no gene match: 4. Germline V gene data show CDR1 as MNHNS and CDR2 as SASEGT. This CDR3 contains 15 residues. CDR3 bases: TGTGCCAGCAGTGACGGACAGGGGGCTGGCTATGGCTACACCTTC. Protein sequence: CASSDGQGAGYGYTF.

The rearrangement links TRBV28 to TRBJ2-7, with 10 bases matching TRBD2. The V segment lost 4 bases and the J segment 0 bases; nucleotides outside the gene matches: 6. Germline CDR1 and CDR2: MDHEN and SYDVKM. CDR3 length equals 16 residues. CDR3 residues: CASSSWSSGSSYEQYF. In DNA form, the CDR3 reads TGTGCCAGCAGTTCCTGGTCTAGCGGGAGCTCCTACGAGCAGTACTTC.

This chain joins TRBV5-1 and TRBJ2-7; 10 bases line up with TRBD1. V gave up 6 bases and J gave up 5 bases; unmatched junction bases: 14. This CDR3 contains 16 residues. The germline CDR1 and CDR2 sequences are SGHRS and YFSETQ. CDR3 in DNA: TGCGCCAGCAATTCCAACCCGGGGACAGGGGTTAACGAGCAGTACTTC. This codes for CASNSNPGTGVNEQYF.